This T cell receptor (beta chain) is from a study of T cell responses to AZD1222 COVID-19 vaccine (dated by TCRdb to the early 2020s). Describing the broader study: A total of more than 230 trial participants underwent TCR sequencing, of whom some 210 received two doses of AZD1222 and some 26 received two doses of the MenACWY control vaccine. Enrollment into the trials was organized by age into subgroups of 18-55, 56-69 and 70-plus years, and those subgroups contained roughly 140, 27 and 60 TCR-sequenced participants, respectively.

The V end gives up 5 bases and the J end 6 bases, leaving 10 bases in the junction not matched to a gene. Reading from cysteine to phenylalanine, the CDR3 counts 16 amino acids. The only DNA kept is the CDR3, 48 bases in frame from the first base. For CDR1 and CDR2, the germline V gene (reference sequence) lists SGHAT and FQDESV. For this clone: The target of this receptor is not known. Base qualities are missing; no much larger clone stands one base away.

The CDR3 regions of human TCRbeta chains were subjected to immunosequencing. Per the original workflow: Repertoire TCRs were matched against a reference library of SARS-CoV-2-specific TCRs generated with the MIRA antigen-specificity platform. Breadth meant the fraction of unique TCRs that were SARS-CoV-2-associated, whereas depth meant the fraction of total T cells that were SARS-CoV-2-associated. Using the MIRA data, each spike-specific TCR was mapped to the spike region that the TCR reacts to and placed in a CD4 or CD8 class. Log10-transformed breadth and depth values were compared by one-way ANOVA with Sidak's multiple comparisons tests. TCRdb holds this immuneACCESS table with in-frame rearrangements only. Some clones are missing; in checked studies, unresolved V genes explain under half, and the rest has no known cause. The V and J calls and clone size are taken from that table; D and trimming were inferred from the DNA. This sample is represented by fewer than 200,000 clones; approximately 92% of them were singletons. The ten largest clones capture around 3.6% of the sample.

The time point label, read with the paper, signifies: about 28 days (+/-7) after the second vaccine dose. Sample treatment or condition, as interpreted from the label and publication: meningococcal conjugate vaccine given as trial control. The vaccinee samples were drawn from two UK trials, COV001 and COV002, one of which was a single-blind randomized controlled phase 2/3 trial testing AZD1222 (ChAdOx1 nCoV-19) in healthy adults. For TCRbeta chain sequencing, PBMC samples were collected from trial participants at day 0 and at day 28 after the second dose. Study-level results and caveats: Reportedly, close to half of the unique spike-specific TCRs recognized epitopes lying outside the regions that are mutated in the B.1.351 and B.1.1.7 variants. Only six or seven AZD1222 recipients were SARS-CoV-2 seropositive at baseline, limiting conclusions about previously exposed vaccinees. After two AZD1222 doses, both the breadth and the depth of spike-specific TCRs were significantly higher than at day 0 and than in MenACWY recipients. Participants were mostly white British and included more females than males, and it was suggested by the authors that clonal diversity may have been underestimated. The whole spike protein was spanned by vaccine-associated CD4 TCRs, and dominant responses were seen in regions 160-218 and 743-854. The 56-69-year group was small, and its depth increase did not reach significance, likely because of low power. Because no day 14 peak-response samples were available, the repertoires could be characterized only after the peak T cell response.

The receptor was derived from an adult who received the MenACWY meningococcal vaccine as a control. Sequenced material: peripheral blood, taken 28 days after the second dose of the MenACWY control vaccine. The chain uses TRBV11-1 and TRBJ2-1; 10 central nucleotides agree with TRBD1. This receptor has the CDR3 CASSRYRTGGVNEQFF. Read as DNA, the sequence is TGTGCCAGCAGCCGATACCGGACAGGGGGAGTCAATGAGCAGTTCTTC. Reference TRBV11-1 and TRBJ2-1 proteins supply the regions before and after the CDR3; the full variable domain is: EAEVAQSPRYKITEKSQAVAFWCDPISGHATLYWYRQILGQGPELLVQFQDESVVDDSQLPKDRFSAERLKGVDSTLKIQPAELGDSAMYLCASSRYRTGGVNEQFFGPGTRLTVL.